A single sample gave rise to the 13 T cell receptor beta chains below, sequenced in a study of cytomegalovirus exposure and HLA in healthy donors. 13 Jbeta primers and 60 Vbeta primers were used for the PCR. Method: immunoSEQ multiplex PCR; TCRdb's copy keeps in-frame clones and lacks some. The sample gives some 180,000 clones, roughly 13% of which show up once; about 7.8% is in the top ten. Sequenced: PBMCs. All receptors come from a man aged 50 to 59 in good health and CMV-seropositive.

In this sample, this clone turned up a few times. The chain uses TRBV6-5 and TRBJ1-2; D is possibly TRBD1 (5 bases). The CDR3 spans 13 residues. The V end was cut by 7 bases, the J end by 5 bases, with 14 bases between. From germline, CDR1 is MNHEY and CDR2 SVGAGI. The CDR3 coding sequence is TGTGCCAGCAACCTTAGGGCAGGGTATGGCTACACCTTC. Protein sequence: CASNLRAGYGYTF.

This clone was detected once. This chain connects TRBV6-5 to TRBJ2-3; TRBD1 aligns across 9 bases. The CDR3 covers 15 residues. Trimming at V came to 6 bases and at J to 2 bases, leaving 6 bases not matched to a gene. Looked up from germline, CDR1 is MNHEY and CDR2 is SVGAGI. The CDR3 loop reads CASSYRDRATDTQYF. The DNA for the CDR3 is TGTGCCAGCAGCTACCGGGACAGGGCCACAGATACGCAGTATTTT.

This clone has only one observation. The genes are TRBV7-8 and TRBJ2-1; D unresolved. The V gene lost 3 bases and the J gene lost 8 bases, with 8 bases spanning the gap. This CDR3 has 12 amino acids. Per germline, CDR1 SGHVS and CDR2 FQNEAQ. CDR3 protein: CASSFSAYEQFF. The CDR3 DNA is TGTGCCAGCAGCTTCAGCGCGTATGAGCAGTTCTTC.

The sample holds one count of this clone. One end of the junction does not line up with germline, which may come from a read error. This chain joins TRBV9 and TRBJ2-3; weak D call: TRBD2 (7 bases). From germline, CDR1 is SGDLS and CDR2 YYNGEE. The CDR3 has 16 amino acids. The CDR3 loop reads CASSVVGGAPTNTQYF. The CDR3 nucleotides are TGTGCCAGCAGCGTAGTTGGGGGGGCCCCCACAAATACGCAGTATTTT. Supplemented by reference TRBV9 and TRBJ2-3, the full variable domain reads DSGVTQTPKHLITATGQRVTLRCSPRSGDLSVYWYQQSLDQGLQFLIQYYNGEERAKGNILERFSAQQFPDLHSELNLSSLELGDSALYFCASSVVGGAPTNTQYFGPGTRLTVL.

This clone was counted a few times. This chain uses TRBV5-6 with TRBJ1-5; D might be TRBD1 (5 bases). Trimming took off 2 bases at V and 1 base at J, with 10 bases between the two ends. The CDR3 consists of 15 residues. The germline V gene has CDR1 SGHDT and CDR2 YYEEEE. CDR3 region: CASSFWSGSNQPQHF. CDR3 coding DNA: TGTGCCAGCAGCTTTTGGTCAGGGAGCAATCAGCCCCAGCATTTT.

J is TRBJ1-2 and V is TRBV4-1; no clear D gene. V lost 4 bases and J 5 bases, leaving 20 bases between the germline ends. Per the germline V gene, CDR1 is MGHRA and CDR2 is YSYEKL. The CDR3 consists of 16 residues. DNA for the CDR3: TGCGCCAGCAGCCCCCCAACGGCGGGGAGGGCGTATGGCTACACCTTC. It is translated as CASSPPTAGRAYGYTF.

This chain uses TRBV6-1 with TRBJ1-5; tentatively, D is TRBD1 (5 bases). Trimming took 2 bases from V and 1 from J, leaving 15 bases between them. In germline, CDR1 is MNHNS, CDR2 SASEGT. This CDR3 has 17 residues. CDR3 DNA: TGTGCCAGCAGTGAAACCATCGGGGGAGGGAGCAATCAGCCCCAGCATTTT. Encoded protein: CASSETIGGGSNQPQHF.

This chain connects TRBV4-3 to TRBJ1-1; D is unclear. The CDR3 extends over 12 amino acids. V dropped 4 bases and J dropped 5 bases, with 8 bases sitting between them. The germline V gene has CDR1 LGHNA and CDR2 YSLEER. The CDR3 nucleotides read TGCGCCAGCAGCCGAGCAGGTACTGAAGCTTTCTTT. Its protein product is CASSRAGTEAFF.

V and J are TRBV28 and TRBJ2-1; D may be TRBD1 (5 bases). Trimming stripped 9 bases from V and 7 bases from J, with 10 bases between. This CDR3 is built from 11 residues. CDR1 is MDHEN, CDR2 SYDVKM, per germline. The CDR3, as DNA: TGTGCCAGGGAAAGGGGTAATGAGCAGTTCTTC. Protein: CARERGNEQFF.

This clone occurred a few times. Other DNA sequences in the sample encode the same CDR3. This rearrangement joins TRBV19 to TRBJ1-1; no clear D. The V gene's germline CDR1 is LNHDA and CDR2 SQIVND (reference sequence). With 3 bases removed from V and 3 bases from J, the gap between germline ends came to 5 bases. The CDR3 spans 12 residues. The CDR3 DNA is TGTGCCAGTAGTATTCGAGACACTGAAGCTTTCTTT. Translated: CASSIRDTEAFF.

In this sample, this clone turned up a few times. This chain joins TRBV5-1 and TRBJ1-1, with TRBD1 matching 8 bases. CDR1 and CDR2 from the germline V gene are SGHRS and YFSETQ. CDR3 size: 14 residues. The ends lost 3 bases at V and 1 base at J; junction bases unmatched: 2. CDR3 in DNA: TGCGCCAGCAGCTCGGGGACAGGGAACACTGAAGCTTTCTTT. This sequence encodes CASSSGTGNTEAFF.

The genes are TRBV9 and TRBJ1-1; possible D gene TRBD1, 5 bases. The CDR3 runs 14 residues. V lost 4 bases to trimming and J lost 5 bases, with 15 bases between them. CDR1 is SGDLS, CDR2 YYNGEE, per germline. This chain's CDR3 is CASSSWTGGTEAFF. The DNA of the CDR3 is TGTGCCAGCAGCTCTTGGACGGGGGGGACTGAAGCTTTCTTT. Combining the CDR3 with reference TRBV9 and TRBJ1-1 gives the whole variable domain DSGVTQTPKHLITATGQRVTLRCSPRSGDLSVYWYQQSLDQGLQFLIQYYNGEERAKGNILERFSAQQFPDLHSELNLSSLELGDSALYFCASSSWTGGTEAFFGQGTRLTVV.

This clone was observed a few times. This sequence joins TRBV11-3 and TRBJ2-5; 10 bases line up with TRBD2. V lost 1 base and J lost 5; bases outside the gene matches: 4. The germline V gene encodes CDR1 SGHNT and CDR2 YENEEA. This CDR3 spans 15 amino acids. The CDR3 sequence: CASSLGGLARETQYF. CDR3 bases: TGTGCCAGCAGCTTAGGGGGACTAGCGAGGGAGACCCAGTACTTC.